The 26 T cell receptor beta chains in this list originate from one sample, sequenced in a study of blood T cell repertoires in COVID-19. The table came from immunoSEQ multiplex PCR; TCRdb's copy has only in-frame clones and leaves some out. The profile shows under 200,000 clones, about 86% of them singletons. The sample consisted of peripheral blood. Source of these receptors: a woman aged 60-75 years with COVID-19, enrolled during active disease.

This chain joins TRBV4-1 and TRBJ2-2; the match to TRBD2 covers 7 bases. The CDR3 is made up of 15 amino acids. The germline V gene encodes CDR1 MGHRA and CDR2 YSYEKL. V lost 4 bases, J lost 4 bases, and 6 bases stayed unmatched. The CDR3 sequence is CASSPREGGTGELFF. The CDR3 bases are TGCGCCAGCAGCCCCAGGGAGGGTGGCACCGGGGAGCTGTTTTTT.

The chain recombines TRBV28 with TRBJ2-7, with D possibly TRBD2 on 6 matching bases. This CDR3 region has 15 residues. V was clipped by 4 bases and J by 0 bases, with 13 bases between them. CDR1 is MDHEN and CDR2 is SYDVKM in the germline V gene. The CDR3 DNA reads TGTGCCAGCAGTTCCGGGGGTGTGGGCTCCTACGAGCAGTACTTC. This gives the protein CASSSGGVGSYEQYF.

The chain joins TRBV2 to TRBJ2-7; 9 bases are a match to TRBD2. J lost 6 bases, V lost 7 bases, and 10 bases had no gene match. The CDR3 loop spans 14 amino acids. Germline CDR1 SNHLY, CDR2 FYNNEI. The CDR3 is CASMAAGLAAEQYF. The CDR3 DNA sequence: TGTGCCAGCATGGCCGCGGGACTAGCAGCCGAGCAGTACTTC.

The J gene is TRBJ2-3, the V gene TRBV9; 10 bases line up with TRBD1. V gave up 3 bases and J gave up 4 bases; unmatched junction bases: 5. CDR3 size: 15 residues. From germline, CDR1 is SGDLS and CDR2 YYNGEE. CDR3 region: CASSAGGTGADTQYF. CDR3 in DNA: TGTGCCAGCAGCGCGGGGGGGACAGGGGCAGATACGCAGTATTTT.

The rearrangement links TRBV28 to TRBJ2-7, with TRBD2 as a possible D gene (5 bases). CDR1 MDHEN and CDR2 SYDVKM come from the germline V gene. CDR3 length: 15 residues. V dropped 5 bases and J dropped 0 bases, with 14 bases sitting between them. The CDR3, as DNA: TGTGCCAGCAGTACCTCTTCCGGGAACTCCTACGAGCAGTACTTC. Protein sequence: CASSTSSGNSYEQYF.

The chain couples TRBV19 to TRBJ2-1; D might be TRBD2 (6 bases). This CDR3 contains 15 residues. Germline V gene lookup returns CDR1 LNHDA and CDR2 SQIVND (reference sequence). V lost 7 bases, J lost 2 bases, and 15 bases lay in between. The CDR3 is CASTSAGPTYNEQFF. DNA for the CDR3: TGTGCCAGTACTTCAGCGGGCCCTACCTACAATGAGCAGTTCTTC. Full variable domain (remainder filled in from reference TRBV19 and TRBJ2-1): DGGITQSPKYLFRKEGQNVTLSCEQNLNHDAMYWYRQDPGQGLRLIYYSQIVNDFQKGDIAEGYSVSREKKESFPLTVTSAQKNPTAFYLCASTSAGPTYNEQFFGPGTRLTVL.

The CDR3 region is CASSLEPLLTDTQYF. DNA for the CDR3: TGTGCCAGCAGCTTAGAACCACTTTTGACAGATACGCAGTATTTT. The chain couples TRBV7-2 to TRBJ2-3; D is uncertain. Germline-derived CDR1 and CDR2 are SGHTA and FQGNSA. Trimming took 1 base from V and 3 from J, leaving 11 bases between them. The CDR3 contains 15 residues.

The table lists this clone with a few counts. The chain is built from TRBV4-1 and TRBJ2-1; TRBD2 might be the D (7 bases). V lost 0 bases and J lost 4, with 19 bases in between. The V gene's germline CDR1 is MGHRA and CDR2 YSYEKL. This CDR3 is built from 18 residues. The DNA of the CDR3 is TGCGCCAGCAGCCAAGAGGGAGGGGGATTAAGATCGTACAATGAGCAGTTCTTC. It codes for CASSQEGGGLRSYNEQFF.

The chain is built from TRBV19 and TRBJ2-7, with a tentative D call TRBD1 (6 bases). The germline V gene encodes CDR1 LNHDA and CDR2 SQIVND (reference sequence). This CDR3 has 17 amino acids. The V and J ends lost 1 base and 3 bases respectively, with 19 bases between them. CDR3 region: CASSIGGTGFTIYEQYF. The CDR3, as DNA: TGTGCCAGTAGTATAGGCGGAACAGGGTTTACCATCTACGAGCAGTACTTC.

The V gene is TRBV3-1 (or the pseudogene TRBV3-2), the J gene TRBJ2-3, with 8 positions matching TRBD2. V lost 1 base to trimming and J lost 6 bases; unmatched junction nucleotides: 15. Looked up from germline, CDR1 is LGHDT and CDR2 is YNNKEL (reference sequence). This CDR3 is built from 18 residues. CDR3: CASSQGVLGTSIWDTQYF. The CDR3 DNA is TGTGCCAGCAGCCAAGGAGTTTTAGGGACTAGTATATGGGATACGCAGTATTTT.

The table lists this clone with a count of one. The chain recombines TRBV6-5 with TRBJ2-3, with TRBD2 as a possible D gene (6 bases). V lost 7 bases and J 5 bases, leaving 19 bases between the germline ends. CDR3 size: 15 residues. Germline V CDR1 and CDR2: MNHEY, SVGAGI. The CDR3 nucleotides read TGTGCCAGCACCCTCGGAGGGGCCGGTTTAGATACGCAGTATTTT. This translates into CASTLGGAGLDTQYF.

CDR3 coding DNA: TGTGCCAGCAGCCCCGATAACCGCCTTACTAGCGGAAGGTACCAAGAGACCCAGTACTTC. Protein sequence: CASSPDNRLTSGRYQETQYF. The V and J genes are TRBV11-3 and TRBJ2-5, with TRBD2 identical over 8 bases. V lost 5 bases, J lost 0 bases, and 20 bases stayed unmatched. Germline CDR1 and CDR2: SGHNT and YENEEA. This CDR3 region has 20 residues.

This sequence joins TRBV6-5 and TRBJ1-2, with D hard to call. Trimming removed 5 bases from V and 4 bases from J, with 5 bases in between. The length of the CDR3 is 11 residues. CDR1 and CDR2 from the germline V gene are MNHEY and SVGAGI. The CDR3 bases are TGTGCCAGCAGTCTGTTCTATGGCTACACCTTC. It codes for CASSLFYGYTF.

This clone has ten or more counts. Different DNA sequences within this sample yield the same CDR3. In DNA, the CDR3 is TGTGCCAGCAGTTTATCTCCAGGGGCAGGGAGCACCGGGGAGCTGTTTTTT. Translating gives CASSLSPGAGSTGELFF. V gene TRBV27 combines with J gene TRBJ2-2, with D perhaps matching TRBD1 (6 bases). Germline CDR1 is MNHEY and CDR2 is SMNVEV (reference sequence). This CDR3 has 17 amino acids. V was shortened by 0 bases and J by 4 bases, with 15 bases between the two germline ends.

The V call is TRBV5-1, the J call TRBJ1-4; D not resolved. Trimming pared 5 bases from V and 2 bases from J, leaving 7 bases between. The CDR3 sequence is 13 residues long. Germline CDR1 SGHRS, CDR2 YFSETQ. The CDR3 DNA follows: TGCGCCAGCAGTGCCCAGACTAATGAAAAACTGTTTTTT. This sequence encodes CASSAQTNEKLFF.

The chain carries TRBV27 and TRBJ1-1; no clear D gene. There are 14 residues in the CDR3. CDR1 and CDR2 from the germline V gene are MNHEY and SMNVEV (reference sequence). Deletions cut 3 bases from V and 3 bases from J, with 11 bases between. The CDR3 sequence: CASSFEAGDTEAFF. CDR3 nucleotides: TGTGCCAGCAGTTTCGAAGCCGGGGACACTGAAGCTTTCTTT.

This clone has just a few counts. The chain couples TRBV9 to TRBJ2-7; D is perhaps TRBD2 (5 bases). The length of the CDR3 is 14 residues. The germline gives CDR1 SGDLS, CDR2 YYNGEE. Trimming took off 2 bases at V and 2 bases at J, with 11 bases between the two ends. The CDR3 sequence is CASSVHEGAYEQYF. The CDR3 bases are TGTGCCAGCAGCGTTCACGAGGGAGCCTACGAGCAGTACTTC.

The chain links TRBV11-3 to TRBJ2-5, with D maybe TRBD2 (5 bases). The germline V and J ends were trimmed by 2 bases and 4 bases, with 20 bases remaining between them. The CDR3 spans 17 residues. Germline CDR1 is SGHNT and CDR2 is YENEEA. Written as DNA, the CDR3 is TGTGCCAGCAGCTTATCTTGGGGTGGGAGTAAGGCAGAGACCCAGTACTTC. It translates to CASSLSWGGSKAETQYF.

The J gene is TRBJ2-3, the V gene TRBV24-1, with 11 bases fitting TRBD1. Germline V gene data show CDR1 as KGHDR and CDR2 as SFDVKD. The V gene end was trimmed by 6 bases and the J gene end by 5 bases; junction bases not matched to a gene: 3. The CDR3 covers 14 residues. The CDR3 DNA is TGTGCCACCAGTCGGACAGGGGGCGGAGATACGCAGTATTTT. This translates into CATSRTGGGDTQYF.

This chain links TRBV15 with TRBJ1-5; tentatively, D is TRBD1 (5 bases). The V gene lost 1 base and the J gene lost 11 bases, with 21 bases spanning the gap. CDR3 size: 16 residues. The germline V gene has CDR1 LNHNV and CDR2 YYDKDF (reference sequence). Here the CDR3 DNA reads TGTGCCACCAGCAGAGGAGACAGAGCTCTGGGATCGGCCCAGCATTTT. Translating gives CATSRGDRALGSAQHF. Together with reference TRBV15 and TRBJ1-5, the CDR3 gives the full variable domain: DAMVIQNPRYQVTQFGKPVTLSCSQTLNHNVMYWYQQKSSQAPKLLFHYYDKDFNNEADTPDNFQSRRPNTSFCFLDIRSPGLGDTAMYLCATSRGDRALGSAQHFGDGTRLSIL.

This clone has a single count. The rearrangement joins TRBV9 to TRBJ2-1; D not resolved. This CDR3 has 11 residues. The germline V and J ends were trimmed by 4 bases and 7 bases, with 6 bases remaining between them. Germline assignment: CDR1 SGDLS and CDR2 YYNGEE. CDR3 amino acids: CASSFHNEQFF. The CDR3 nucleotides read TGTGCCAGCAGCTTCCATAATGAGCAGTTCTTC.

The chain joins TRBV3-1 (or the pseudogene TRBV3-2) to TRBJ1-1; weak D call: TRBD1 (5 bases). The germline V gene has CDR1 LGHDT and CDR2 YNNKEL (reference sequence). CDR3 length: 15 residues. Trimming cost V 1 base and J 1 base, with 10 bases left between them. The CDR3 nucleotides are TGTGCCAGCAGCCAAGCTGGACACCCGAACACTGAAGCTTTCTTT. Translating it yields CASSQAGHPNTEAFF.

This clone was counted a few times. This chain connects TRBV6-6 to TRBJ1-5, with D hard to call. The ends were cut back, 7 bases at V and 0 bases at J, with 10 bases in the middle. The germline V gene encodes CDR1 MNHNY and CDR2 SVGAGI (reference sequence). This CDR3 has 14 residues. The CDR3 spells CASIKGDSNQPQHF. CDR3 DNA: TGTGCCAGCATCAAAGGAGATAGCAATCAGCCCCAGCATTTT.

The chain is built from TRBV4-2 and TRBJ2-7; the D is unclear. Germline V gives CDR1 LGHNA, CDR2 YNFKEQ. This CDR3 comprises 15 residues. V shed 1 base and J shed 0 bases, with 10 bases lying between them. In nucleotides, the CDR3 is TGTGCCAGCAGCCAAGGAAGGAGATACTCCTACGAGCAGTACTTC. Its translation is CASSQGRRYSYEQYF.

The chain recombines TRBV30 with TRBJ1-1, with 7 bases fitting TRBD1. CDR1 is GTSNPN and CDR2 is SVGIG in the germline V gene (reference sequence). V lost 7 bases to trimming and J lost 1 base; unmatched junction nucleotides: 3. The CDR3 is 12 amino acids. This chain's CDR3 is CASTGPNTEAFF. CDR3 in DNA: TGTGCCTCGACAGGGCCGAACACTGAAGCTTTCTTT.

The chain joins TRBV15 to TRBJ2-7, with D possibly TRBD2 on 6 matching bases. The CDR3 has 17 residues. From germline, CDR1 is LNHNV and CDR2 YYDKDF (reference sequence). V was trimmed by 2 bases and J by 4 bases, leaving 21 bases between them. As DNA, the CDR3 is TGTGCCACCAGCAGACTAATTAGAGACGGGAGCGGGTACGAGCAGTACTTC. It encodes CATSRLIRDGSGYEQYF.